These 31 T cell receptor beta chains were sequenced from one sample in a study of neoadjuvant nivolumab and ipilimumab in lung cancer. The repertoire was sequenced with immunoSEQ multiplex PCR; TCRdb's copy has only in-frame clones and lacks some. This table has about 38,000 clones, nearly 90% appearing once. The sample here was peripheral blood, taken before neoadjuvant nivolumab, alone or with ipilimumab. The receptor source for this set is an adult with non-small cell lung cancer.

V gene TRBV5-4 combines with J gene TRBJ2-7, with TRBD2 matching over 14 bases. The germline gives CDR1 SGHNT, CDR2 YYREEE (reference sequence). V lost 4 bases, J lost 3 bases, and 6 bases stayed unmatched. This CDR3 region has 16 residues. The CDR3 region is CASSQGLAGVNYEQYF. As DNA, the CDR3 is TGTGCCAGCAGCCAGGGACTAGCGGGAGTCAACTACGAGCAGTACTTC.

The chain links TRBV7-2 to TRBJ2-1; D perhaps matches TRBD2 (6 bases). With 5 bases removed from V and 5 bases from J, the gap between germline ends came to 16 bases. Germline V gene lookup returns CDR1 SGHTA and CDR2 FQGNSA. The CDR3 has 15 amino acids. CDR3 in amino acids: CASSQGVAVHNEQFF. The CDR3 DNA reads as TGTGCCAGCAGCCAGGGAGTAGCGGTCCACAATGAGCAGTTCTTC. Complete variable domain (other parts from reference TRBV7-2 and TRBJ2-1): GAGVSQSPSNKVTEKGKDVELRCDPISGHTALYWYRQSLGQGLEFLIYFQGNSAPDKSGLPSDRFSAERTGGSVSTLTIQRTQQEDSAVYLCASSQGVAVHNEQFFGPGTRLTVL.

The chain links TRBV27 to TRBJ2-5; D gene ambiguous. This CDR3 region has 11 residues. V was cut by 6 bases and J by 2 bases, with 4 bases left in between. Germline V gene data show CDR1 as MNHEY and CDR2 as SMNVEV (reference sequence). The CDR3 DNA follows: TGTGCCAGCAGGAATCAAGAGACCCAGTACTTC. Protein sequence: CASRNQETQYF.

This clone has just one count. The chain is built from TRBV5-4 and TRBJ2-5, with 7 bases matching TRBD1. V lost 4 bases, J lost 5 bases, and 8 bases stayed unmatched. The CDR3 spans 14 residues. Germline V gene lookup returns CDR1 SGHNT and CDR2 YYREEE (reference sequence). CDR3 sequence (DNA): TGTGCCAGCAGCACGACAGACAGGGAGGAGACCCAGTACTTC. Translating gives CASSTTDREETQYF.

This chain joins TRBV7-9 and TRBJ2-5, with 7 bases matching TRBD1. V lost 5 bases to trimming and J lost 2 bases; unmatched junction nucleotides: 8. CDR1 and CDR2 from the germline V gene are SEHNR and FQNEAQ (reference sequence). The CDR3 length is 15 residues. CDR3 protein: CASSPRGQKQETQYF. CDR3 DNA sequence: TGTGCCAGCAGCCCCCGGGGACAGAAACAAGAGACCCAGTACTTC. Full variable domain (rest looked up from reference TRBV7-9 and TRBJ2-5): DTGVSQNPRHKITKRGQNVTFRCDPISEHNRLYWYRQTLGQGPEFLTYFQNEAQLEKSRLLSDRFSAERPKGSFSTLEIQRTEQGDSAMYLCASSPRGQKQETQYFGPGTRLLVL.

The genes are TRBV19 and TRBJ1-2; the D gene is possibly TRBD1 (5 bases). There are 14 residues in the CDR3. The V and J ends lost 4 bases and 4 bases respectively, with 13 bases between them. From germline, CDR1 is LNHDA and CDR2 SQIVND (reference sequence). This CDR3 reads CASSNALDSYGYTF. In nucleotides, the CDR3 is TGTGCCAGTAGTAACGCCCTCGACAGCTATGGCTACACCTTC.

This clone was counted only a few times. CDR3 region: CASSLSGRGDYEQYF. DNA for the CDR3: TGTGCCAGCAGTTTATCAGGGCGGGGGGACTACGAGCAGTACTTC. The V gene is TRBV27, the J gene TRBJ2-7, with 8 bases that match TRBD2. J lost 3 bases, V lost 0 bases, and 4 bases had no gene match. CDR3 length equals 15 residues. The germline CDR1 and CDR2 sequences are MNHEY and SMNVEV (reference sequence).

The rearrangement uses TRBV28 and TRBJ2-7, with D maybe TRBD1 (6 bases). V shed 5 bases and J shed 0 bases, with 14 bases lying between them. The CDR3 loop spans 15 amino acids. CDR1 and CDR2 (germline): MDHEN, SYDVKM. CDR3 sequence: CASSLQGAGSYEQYF. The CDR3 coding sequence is TGTGCCAGCAGTCTACAGGGTGCCGGCTCCTACGAGCAGTACTTC.

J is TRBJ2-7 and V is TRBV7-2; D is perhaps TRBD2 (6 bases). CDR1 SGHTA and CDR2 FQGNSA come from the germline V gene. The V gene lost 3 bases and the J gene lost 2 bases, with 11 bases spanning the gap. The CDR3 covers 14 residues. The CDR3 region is CASSLGLTPYEQYF. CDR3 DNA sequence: TGTGCCAGCAGCTTGGGACTCACTCCCTACGAGCAGTACTTC.

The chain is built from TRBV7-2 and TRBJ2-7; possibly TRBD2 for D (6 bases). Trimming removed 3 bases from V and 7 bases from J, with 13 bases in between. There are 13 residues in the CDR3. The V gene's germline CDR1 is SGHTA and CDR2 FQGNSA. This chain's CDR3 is CASSLDYSTEQYF. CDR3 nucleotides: TGTGCCAGCAGCTTGGACTACAGTACGGAGCAGTACTTC.

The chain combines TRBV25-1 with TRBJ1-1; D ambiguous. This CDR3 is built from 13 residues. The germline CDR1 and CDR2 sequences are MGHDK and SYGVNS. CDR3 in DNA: TGTGCTATGCTTCTTGGGAGGAACACTGAAGCTTTCTTT. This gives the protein CAMLLGRNTEAFF.

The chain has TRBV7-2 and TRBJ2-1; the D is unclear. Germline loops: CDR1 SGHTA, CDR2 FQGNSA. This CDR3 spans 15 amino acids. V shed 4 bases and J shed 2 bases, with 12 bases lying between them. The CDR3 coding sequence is TGTGCCAGCAGCTCCTCTGTGGGCCCCTACAATGAGCAGTTCTTC. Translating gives CASSSSVGPYNEQFF.

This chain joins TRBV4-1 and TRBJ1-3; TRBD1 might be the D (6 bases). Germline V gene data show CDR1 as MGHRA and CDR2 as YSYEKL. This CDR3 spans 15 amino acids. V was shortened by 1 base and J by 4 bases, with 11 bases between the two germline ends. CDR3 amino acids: CASSQAYRAGNTIYF. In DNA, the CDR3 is TGCGCCAGCAGCCAAGCGTACAGGGCAGGAAACACCATATATTTT.

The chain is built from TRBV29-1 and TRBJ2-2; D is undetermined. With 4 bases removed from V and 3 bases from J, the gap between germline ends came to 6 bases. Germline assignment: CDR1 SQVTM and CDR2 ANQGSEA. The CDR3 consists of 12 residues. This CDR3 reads CSVAVYTGELFF. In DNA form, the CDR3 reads TGCAGCGTTGCTGTATACACCGGGGAGCTGTTTTTT.

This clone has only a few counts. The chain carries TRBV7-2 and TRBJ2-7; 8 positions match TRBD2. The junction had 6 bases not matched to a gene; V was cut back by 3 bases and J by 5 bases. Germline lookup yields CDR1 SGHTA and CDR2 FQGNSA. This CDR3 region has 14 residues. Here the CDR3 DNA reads TGTGCCAGCAGCTTGCTCGGGACTAGAAACGAGCAGTACTTC. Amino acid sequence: CASSLLGTRNEQYF.

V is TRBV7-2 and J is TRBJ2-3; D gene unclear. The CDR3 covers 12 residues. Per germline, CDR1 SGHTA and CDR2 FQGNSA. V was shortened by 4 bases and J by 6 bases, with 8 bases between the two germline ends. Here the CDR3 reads CASSWNLDTQYF. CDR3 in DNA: TGTGCCAGCAGCTGGAACCTGGATACGCAGTATTTT.

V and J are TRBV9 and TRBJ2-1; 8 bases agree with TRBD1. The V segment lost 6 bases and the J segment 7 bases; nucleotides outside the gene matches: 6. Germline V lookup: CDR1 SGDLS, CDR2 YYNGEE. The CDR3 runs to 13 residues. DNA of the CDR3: TGTGCCAGCAACGCAGGGGGCGCGAATGAGCAGTTCTTC. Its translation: CASNAGGANEQFF.

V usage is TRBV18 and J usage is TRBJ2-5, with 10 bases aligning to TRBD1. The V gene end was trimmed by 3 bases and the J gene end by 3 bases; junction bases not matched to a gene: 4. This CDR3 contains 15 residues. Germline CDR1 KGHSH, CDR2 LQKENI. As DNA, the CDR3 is TGTGCCAGCTCACCGAGACAGGGGGCGAAAGAGACCCAGTACTTC. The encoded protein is CASSPRQGAKETQYF.

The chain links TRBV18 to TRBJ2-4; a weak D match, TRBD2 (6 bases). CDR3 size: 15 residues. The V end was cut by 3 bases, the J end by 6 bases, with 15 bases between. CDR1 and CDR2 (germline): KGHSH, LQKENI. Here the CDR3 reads CASSPVGSWGNIQYF. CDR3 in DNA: TGTGCCAGCTCACCGGTCGGGAGTTGGGGAAACATTCAGTACTTC.

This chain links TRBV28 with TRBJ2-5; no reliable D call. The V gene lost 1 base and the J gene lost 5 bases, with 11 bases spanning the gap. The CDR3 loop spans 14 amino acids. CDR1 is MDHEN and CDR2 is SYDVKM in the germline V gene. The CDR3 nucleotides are TGTGCCAGCAGTTTATCGGCCCCCCCGGAGACCCAGTACTTC. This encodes CASSLSAPPETQYF. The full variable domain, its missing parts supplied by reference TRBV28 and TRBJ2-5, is DVKVTQSSRYLVKRTGEKVFLECVQDMDHENMFWYRQDPGLGLRLIYFSYDVKMKEKGDIPEGYSVSREKKERFSLILESASTNQTSMYLCASSLSAPPETQYFGPGTRLLVL.

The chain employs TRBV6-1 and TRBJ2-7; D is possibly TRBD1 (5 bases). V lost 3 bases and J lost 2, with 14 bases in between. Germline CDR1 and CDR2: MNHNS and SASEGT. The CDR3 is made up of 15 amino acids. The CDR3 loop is CASSDPGNPTYEQYF. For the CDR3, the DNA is TGTGCCAGCAGTGATCCAGGGAACCCTACCTACGAGCAGTACTTC.

In DNA, the CDR3 is TGTGCCAGCTCACCACGGAGGGAGGACCAAACCGGGGAGCTGTTTTTT. It yields the protein CASSPRREDQTGELFF. The chain is built from TRBV18 and TRBJ2-2, with D perhaps matching TRBD2 (6 bases). Germline V gene sequence: CDR1 KGHSH, CDR2 LQKENI. The CDR3 has 16 amino acids. The germline V and J ends were trimmed by 1 base and 5 bases, with 14 bases remaining between them.

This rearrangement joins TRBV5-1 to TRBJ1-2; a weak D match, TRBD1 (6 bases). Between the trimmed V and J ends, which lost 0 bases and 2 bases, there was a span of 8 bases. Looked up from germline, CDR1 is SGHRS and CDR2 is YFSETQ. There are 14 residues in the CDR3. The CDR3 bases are TGCGCCAGCAGCTTGGTGGACAGAAACTATGGCTACACCTTC. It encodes CASSLVDRNYGYTF.

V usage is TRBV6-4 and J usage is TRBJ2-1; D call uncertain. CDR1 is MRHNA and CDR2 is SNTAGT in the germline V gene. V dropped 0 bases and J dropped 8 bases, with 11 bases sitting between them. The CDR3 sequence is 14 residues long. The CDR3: CASSDSKTADEQFF. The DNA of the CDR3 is TGTGCCAGCAGTGACTCGAAAACTGCCGATGAGCAGTTCTTC.

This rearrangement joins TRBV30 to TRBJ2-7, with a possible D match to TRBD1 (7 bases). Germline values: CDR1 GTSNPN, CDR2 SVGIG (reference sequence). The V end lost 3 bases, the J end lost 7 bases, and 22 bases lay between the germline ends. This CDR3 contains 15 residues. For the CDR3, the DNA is TGTGCCTGGAGCGGTCGGACAGGAGGGTTTAGGGAGCAGTACTTC. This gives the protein CAWSGRTGGFREQYF.

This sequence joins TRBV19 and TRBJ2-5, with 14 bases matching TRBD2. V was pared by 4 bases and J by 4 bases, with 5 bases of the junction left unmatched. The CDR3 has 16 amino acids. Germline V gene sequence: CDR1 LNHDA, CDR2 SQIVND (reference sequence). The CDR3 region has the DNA TGTGCCAGTAGTACGGGACTAGCGGGAGTGTCAGAGACCCAGTACTTC. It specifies CASSTGLAGVSETQYF.

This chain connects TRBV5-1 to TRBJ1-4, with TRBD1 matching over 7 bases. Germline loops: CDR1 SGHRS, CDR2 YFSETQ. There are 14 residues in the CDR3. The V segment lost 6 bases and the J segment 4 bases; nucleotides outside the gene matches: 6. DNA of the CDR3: TGCGCCAGCAAGGAGACAGGGAATAATGAAAAACTGTTTTTT. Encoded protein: CASKETGNNEKLFF.

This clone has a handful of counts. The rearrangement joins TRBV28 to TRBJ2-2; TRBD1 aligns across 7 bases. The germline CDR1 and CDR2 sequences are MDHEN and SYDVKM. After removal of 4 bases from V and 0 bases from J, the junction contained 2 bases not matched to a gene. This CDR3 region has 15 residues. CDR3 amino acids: CASSWDSPNTGELFF. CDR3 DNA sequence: TGTGCCAGCAGTTGGGACAGTCCGAACACCGGGGAGCTGTTTTTT.

The CDR3 DNA reads as TGTGCCAGCAGCCCTTACCTGTCACAGGGGGGCGAGCAGTACTTC. Amino acids: CASSPYLSQGGEQYF. V usage is TRBV5-4 and J usage is TRBJ2-7, with 8 bases aligning to TRBD1. Looked up from germline, CDR1 is SGHNT and CDR2 is YYREEE (reference sequence). The CDR3 length is 15 residues. Trimming took 4 bases from V and 6 from J; bases not matched to a gene: 12.

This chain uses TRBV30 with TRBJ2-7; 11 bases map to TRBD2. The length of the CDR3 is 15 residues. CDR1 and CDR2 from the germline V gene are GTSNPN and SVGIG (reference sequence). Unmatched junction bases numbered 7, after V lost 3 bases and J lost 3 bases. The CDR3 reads CAWSIGTSGLYEQYF. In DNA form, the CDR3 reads TGTGCCTGGAGCATAGGGACTAGCGGCCTCTACGAGCAGTACTTC.

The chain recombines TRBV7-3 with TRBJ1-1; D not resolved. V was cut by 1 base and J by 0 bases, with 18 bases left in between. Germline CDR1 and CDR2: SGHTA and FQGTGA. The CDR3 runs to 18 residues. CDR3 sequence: CASSLRVGTYRMNTEAFF. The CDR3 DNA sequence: TGTGCCAGCAGCTTAAGAGTCGGAACCTACCGCATGAACACTGAAGCTTTCTTT.